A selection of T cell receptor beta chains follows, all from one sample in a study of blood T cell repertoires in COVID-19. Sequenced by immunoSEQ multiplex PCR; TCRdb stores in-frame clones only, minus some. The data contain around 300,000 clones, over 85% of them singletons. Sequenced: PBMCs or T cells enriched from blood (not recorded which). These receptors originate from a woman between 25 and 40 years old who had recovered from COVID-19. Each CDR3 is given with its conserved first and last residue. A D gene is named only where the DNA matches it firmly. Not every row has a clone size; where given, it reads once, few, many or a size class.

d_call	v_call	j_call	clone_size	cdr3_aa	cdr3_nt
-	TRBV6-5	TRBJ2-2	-	CASSYSGPVVGELFF	TGTGCCAGCAGTTACTCCGGTCCGGTGGTCGGGGAGCTGTTTTTT
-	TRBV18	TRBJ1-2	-	CASSPRTASGINYGYTF	TGTGCCAGCTCACCTCGGACAGCATCGGGGATTAACTATGGCTACACCTTC
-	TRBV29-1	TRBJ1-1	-	CSVDSPIGDPNTEAFF	TGCAGCGTTGACTCACCTATAGGGGATCCGAACACTGAAGCTTTCTTT
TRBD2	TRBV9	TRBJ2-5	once	CASSGRGGVQYYQETQYF	TGTGCCAGCAGCGGACGCGGGGGAGTTCAGTACTACCAAGAGACCCAGTACTTC
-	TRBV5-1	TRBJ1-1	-	CASSPNRERWDTEAFF	TGCGCCAGCAGCCCAAACAGGGAGCGGTGGGACACTGAAGCTTTCTTT
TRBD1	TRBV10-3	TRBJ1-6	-	CATTPDRNNSPLHF	TGTGCCACCACCCCGGACAGGAATAATTCACCCCTCCACTTT
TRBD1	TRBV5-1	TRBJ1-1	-	CASRKTGGTEAFF	TGCGCCAGCCGTAAAACAGGGGGCACTGAAGCTTTCTTT
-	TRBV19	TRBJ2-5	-	CASSPTGGETQYF	TGTGCCAGTAGTCCGACAGGAGGAGAGACCCAGTACTTC
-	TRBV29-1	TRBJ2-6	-	CSVLLVTAIGGGANVLTF	TGCAGCGTTCTTTTGGTGACTGCCATAGGGGGTGGGGCCAACGTCCTGACTTTC
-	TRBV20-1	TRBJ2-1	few	CSARGELEQFF	TGCAGTGCTAGAGGGGAGCTGGAGCAGTTCTTC
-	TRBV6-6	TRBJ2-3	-	CASSARRDSTDTQYF	TGTGCCAGCAGTGCGAGGAGGGACAGCACAGATACGCAGTATTTT
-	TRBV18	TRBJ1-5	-	CASSPWRERSNQPQHF	TGTGCCAGCTCACCATGGAGGGAGAGGAGCAATCAGCCCCAGCATTTT
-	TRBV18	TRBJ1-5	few	CASSPSGEIQPQHF	TGTGCCAGCTCACCATCAGGCGAGATCCAGCCCCAGCATTTT
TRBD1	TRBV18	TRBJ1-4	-	CASSPPGTGGFGNEKLFF	TGTGCCAGCTCACCCCCCGGGACAGGGGGCTTCGGTAATGAAAAACTGTTTTTT
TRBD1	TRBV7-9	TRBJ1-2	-	CASSLTGELTNYGYTF	TGTGCCAGCAGCTTGACAGGGGAATTAACTAACTATGGCTACACCTTC
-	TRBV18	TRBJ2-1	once	CASSPRGRPSYNEQFF	TGTGCCAGCTCACCACGGGGCAGGCCCTCCTACAATGAGCAGTTCTTC
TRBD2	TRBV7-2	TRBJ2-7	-	CASSPSGDSYEQYF	TGTGCCAGCAGCCCTAGCGGGGACTCCTACGAGCAGTACTTC
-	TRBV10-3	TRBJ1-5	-	CAISTQGLGQPQHF	TGTGCCATCAGTACACAGGGCCTAGGTCAGCCCCAGCATTTT
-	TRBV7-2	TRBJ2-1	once	CASSLEILSGEQFF	TGTGCCAGCAGCTTAGAAATCTTGAGTGGTGAGCAGTTCTTC
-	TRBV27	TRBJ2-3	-	CASSLKGIGPDTQYF	TGTGCCAGCAGTTTAAAGGGGATTGGTCCAGATACGCAGTATTTT
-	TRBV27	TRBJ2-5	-	CASSLTQTQGNEETQYF	TGTGCCAGCAGCCTGACGCAAACACAGGGAAATGAAGAGACCCAGTACTTC
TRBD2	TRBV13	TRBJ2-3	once	CASSLRASGSSTDTQYF	TGTGCCAGCAGCTTGAGGGCTAGCGGCTCTAGCACAGATACGCAGTATTTT
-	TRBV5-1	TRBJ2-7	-	CASRRVYSSYEQYF	TGCGCCAGCAGGAGGGTTTACTCGTCCTACGAGCAGTACTTC
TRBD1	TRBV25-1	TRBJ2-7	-	CASSENGAGGREQYF	TGTGCCAGCAGTGAAAACGGGGCAGGGGGTCGCGAGCAGTACTTC
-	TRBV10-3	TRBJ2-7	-	CAISESPPGALGGAEQYF	TGTGCCATCAGTGAGTCCCCTCCTGGGGCGCTGGGGGGAGCCGAGCAGTACTTC
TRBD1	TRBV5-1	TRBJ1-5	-	CASSYGQGDYQPQHF	TGCGCCAGCAGCTACGGACAGGGGGATTATCAGCCCCAGCATTTT